This T cell receptor (beta chain) is drawn from a study of cytomegalovirus exposure and HLA in healthy donors. Findings and limits, study-wide: Excluded: some indistinguishable V segments such as TRBV6-2 and TRBV6-3. Later, an analysis found that common viral pathogens appeared to be linked with several of the most significant clusters. Immune exposure data for these donors was limited to CMV serostatus.

PCR used 60 Vbeta primers and 13 Jbeta primers. The data were produced by immunoSEQ multiplex PCR, yet TCRdb's version contains in-frame clones alone and is incomplete. The repertoire holds around 190,000 clones, with around 87% as singletons. This clone occurred once. Its cognate antigen is unknown. The CDR3 runs to 13 residues. Germline CDR1 MNHEY, CDR2 SVGAGI. The V gene end was trimmed by 4 bases and the J gene end by 6 bases; junction bases not matched to a gene: 4. This chain connects TRBV6-5 to TRBJ1-2; TRBD1 aligns across 8 bases. This clonotype originated in a young woman in good health and CMV-seronegative. The material sequenced was PBMCs. CDR3 sequence reads: CASSSRQGHGYTF. CDR3 nucleotide sequence: TGTGCCAGCAGTTCCCGACAGGGGCATGGCTACACCTTC.